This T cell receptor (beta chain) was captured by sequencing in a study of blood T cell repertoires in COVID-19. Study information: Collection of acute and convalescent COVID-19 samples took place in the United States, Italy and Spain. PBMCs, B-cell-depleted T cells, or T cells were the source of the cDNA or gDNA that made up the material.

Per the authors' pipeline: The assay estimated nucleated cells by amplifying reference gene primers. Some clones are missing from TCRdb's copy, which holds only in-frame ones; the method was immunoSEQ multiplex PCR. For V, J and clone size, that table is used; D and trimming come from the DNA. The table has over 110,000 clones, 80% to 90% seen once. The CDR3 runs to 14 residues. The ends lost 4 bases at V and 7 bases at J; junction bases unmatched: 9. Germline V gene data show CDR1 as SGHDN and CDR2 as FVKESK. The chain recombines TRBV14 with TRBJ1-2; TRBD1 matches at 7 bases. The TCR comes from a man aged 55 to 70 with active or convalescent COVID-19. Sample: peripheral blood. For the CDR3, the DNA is TGTGCCAGCAGCCGCAGGGGGACCCGGGGTGGCTACACCTTC. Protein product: CASSRRGTRGGYTF.